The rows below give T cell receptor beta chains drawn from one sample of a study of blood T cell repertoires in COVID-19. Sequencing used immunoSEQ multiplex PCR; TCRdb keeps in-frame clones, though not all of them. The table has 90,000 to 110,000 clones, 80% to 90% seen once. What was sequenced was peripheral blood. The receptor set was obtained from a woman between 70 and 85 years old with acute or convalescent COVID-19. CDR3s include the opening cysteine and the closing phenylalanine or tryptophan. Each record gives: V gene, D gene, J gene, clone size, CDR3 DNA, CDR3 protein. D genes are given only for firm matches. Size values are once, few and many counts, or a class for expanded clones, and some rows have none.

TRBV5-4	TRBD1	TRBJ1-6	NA	TGTGCCAGCACCCAGAGGGACAGGGGGCGATACTCACCCCTCCACTTT	CASTQRDRGRYSPLHF
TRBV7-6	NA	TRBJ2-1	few	TGTGCCAGCAGCTGGACTGGGAATGAGCAGTTCTTC	CASSWTGNEQFF
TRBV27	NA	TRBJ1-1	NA	TGTGCCAGCAGCCCCGTTGGGCTCCCGAAGGACACTGAAGCTTTCTTT	CASSPVGLPKDTEAFF
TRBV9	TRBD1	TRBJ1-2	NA	TGTGCCAGCAGCTCAGACAGGGGTCGCGGTAACTATGGCTACACCTTC	CASSSDRGRGNYGYTF
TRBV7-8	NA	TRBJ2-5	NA	TGTGCCAGCAGCTTAGACCGGTCGGGGGCCCAGTACTTC	CASSLDRSGAQYF
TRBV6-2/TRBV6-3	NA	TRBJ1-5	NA	TGTGCCAGCAGTTTCCCCGGGACACCTAGCAATCAGCCCCAGCATTTT	CASSFPGTPSNQPQHF
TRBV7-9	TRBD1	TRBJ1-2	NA	TGTGCCAGCAGTCCCCCGGGACAGTCTTTCGGCTACACCTTC	CASSPPGQSFGYTF
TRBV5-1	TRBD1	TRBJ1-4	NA	TGCGCCAGCAGCTTGGATGGGACAGGGTCTGAAAAACTGTTTTTT	CASSLDGTGSEKLFF
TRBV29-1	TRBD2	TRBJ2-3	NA	TGCAGCGTTGGGGTAGCGGGAGACCTAATCACAGATACGCAGTATTTT	CSVGVAGDLITDTQYF
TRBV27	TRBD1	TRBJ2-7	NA	TGTGCCAGCAGTTTCTCCCACCCGGGACAGACATCCTACGAGCAGTACTTC	CASSFSHPGQTSYEQYF
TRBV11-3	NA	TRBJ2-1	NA	TGTGCCAGCAGCTTCTCAGCTAGCCCGGGTCAGGAGCAGTTCTTC	CASSFSASPGQEQFF
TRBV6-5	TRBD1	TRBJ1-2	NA	TGTGCCAGCAGTTACTCGATGACAGGGAGTAGGTATGGCTACACCTTC	CASSYSMTGSRYGYTF
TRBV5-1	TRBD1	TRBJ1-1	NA	TGCGCCAGCAGCGAACCGGGGACAGGGGGCACTGAAGCTTTCTTT	CASSEPGTGGTEAFF
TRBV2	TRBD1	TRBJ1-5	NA	TGTGCCAGCAGTGAGACAGGGATTAGCAATCAGCCCCAGCATTTT	CASSETGISNQPQHF
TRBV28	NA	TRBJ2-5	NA	TGTGCCAGCAGTACCAGGGGACAAGAGACCCAGTACTTC	CASSTRGQETQYF
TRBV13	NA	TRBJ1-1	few	TGTGCCAGCAGCTCCCCCTCAGGGGCTAAGGGGGCTTTCTTT	CASSSPSGAKGAFF
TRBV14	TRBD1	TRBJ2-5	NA	TGTGCCAGCAGCCAGAACCAGGGGGCGCGGGAGACCCAGTACTTC	CASSQNQGARETQYF
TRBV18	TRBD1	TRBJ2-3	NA	TGTGCCAGCTCCGAGTCGGGACAGGGGACGACAGATACGCAGTATTTT	CASSESGQGTTDTQYF
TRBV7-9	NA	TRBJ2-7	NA	TGTGCCAGCCGTCTCGAGGGCACCTACGAGCAGTACTTC	CASRLEGTYEQYF
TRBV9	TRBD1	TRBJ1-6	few	TGTGCCAGCAGCGTAAGACAGGGGAATTCACCCCTCCACTTT	CASSVRQGNSPLHF
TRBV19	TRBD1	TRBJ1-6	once	TGTGCCAGTAGTTCGACAGGGTTATCACCCCTCCACTTT	CASSSTGLSPLHF
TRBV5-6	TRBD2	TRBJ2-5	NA	TGTGCCAGCAGCCCCCCCGGGACTAGCCGAACAATGACCCAGTACTTC	CASSPPGTSRTMTQYF
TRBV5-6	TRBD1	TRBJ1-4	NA	TGTGCCAGCAGCCACCGACAGGGCGCAACTAATGAAAAACTGTTTTTT	CASSHRQGATNEKLFF
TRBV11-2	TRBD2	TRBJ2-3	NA	TGTGCCAGCAGCGCCCGACTAGCGGGGGGGACAGATACGCAGTATTTT	CASSARLAGGTDTQYF
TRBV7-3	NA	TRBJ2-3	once	TGTGCCAGCAGCGTCGACTATGGCGCAGATACGCAGTATTTT	CASSVDYGADTQYF
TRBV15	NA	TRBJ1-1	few	TGTGCCACCAGCAGCCCCTCAGGGTCGAACACTGAAGCTTTCTTT	CATSSPSGSNTEAFF
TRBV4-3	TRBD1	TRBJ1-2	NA	TGCGCCAGCAGCCCAGCCCCGACAGGGCATGGCTACACCTTC	CASSPAPTGHGYTF
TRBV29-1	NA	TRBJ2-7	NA	TGCAGCGTTGTTCGCGGACAGTACGAGCAGTACTTC	CSVVRGQYEQYF
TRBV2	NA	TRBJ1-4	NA	TGTGCCAGCAGTGAAAGGGCGATTCCCGGGAGAGCGGGTGAAAAACTGTTTTTT	CASSERAIPGRAGEKLFF
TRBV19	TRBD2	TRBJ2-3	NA	TGTGCCAGTAGTATGGAGATTGATAGTAGCGGGAAGGCAGATACGCAGTATTTT	CASSMEIDSSGKADTQYF
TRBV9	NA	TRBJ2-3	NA	TGTGCCAGCAGCGTAGAAGTGGGGGGTACCGATACGCAGTATTTT	CASSVEVGGTDTQYF
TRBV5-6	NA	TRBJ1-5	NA	TGTGCCAGCAGCTTTCAGGGTAGCAATCAGCCCCAGCATTTT	CASSFQGSNQPQHF
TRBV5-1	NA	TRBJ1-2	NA	TGCGCCAGCACCCAAAACAGGGTAGAGGGCTACACCTTC	CASTQNRVEGYTF
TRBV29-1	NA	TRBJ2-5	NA	TGCAGCGTTGAACTTAGGCGAGGAGAGACCCAGTACTTC	CSVELRRGETQYF
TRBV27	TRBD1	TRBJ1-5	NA	TGTGCCAGCAGTTACAGGGGGAGCAATCAGCCCCAGCATTTT	CASSYRGSNQPQHF
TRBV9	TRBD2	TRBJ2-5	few	TGTGCCAGCAGCGCGGGGGGGGACCAAGAGACCCAGTACTTC	CASSAGGDQETQYF
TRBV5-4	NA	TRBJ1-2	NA	TGTGCCAGCAGCTCCGTATATCAGGGAGGTGGCTACACCTTC	CASSSVYQGGGYTF
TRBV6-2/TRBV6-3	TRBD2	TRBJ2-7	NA	TGTGCCAGCAGTTCACCGGGACTAGCGGTCTACGAGCAGTACTTC	CASSSPGLAVYEQYF
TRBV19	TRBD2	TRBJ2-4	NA	TGTGCCAGTAGTCTCCAGGGAGGGGACATTCAGTACTTC	CASSLQGGDIQYF
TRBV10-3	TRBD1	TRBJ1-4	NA	TGTGCCATCAGCGATGGACAGGGCGAAAAACTGTTTTTT	CAISDGQGEKLFF
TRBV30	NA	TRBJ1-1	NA	TGTGCCTGGAGTATCGAGACTGAAGCTTTCTTT	CAWSIETEAFF
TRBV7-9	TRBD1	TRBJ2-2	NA	TGTGCCAGCAGAGACAGGGTTGAGACCGGGGAGCTGTTTTTT	CASRDRVETGELFF
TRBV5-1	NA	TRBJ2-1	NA	TGCGCCAGCAGCTTGGCGGGCGGGTTGAATGAGCAGTTCTTC	CASSLAGGLNEQFF
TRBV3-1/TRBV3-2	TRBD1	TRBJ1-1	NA	TGTGCCAGCAGCCAATCTCAGGGGGCTGGGGCCACTGAAGCTTTCTTT	CASSQSQGAGATEAFF
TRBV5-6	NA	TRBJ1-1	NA	TGTGCCAGCAGCCCTCTCGCAGGGGCGATGAACACTGAAGCTTTCTTT	CASSPLAGAMNTEAFF
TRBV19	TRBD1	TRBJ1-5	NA	TGTGCCAGTAGTGGACAGGGTAGAGGGCCCCAGCATTTT	CASSGQGRGPQHF
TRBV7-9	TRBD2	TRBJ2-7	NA	TGTGCCAGCAGCCCTGGACTAGCGGCCTCCTACGAGCAGTACTTC	CASSPGLAASYEQYF
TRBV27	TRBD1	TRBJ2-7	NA	TGTGCCAGCAGCGGCCGGGACAGGGGATTATACGAGCAGTACTTC	CASSGRDRGLYEQYF